This is a list of T cell receptor beta chains from one sample in a study of control samples from healthy donors and cancer patients. The assay was immunoSEQ multiplex PCR, and TCRdb's table has in-frame clones only and misses some. The sample lists tens of thousands of clones, approximately 89% seen once, with around 5.1% in the top ten. Sequences were obtained from PBMCs. The receptor set was obtained from a man aged 55 to 70 with colorectal cancer. Both conserved end residues are part of each CDR3. Fields, in order: clone size, J gene, V gene, D gene, CDR3 protein, CDR3 DNA. D genes are given only for firm matches. Size is omitted from some rows. Given values are once, few, many or a class for expanded clones.

>-|TRBJ2-7|TRBV5-1|TRBD1
CASSLGQGVYEQYF
TGCGCCAGCAGCCTGGGACAGGGCGTCTACGAGCAGTACTTC
>-|TRBJ1-5|TRBV2|-
CASSEFVVRNQPQHF
TGTGCCAGCAGTGAGTTTGTGGTACGCAATCAGCCCCAGCATTTT
>-|TRBJ2-3|TRBV4-1|-
CASSEGGGSSDTQYF
TGCGCCAGCAGCGAAGGGGGGGGTAGCTCAGATACGCAGTATTTT
>-|TRBJ1-3|TRBV4-1|-
CASSPTPGYEDTIYF
TGCGCCAGCAGCCCAACACCAGGGTACGAGGACACCATATATTTT
>-|TRBJ2-7|TRBV24-1|TRBD1
CATEQGNEQYF
TGTGCCACAGAACAGGGGAACGAGCAGTACTTC
>-|TRBJ1-4|TRBV19|-
CASSKVWSTNEKLFF
TGTGCCAGTAGTAAGGTGTGGTCAACTAATGAAAAACTGTTTTTT
>-|TRBJ1-2|TRBV27|TRBD1
CASSFLGQGADGYTF
TGTGCCAGCAGTTTCCTCGGACAGGGGGCGGATGGCTACACCTTC
>-|TRBJ1-2|TRBV19|TRBD1
CASTPGQAWVAGYTF
TGTGCCAGTACCCCGGGACAGGCCTGGGTGGCTGGCTACACCTTC
>-|TRBJ1-1|TRBV7-2|TRBD1
CASSSTGKGTEAFF
TGTGCCAGCAGCTCGACAGGGAAGGGCACTGAAGCTTTCTTT
>few|TRBJ2-5|TRBV19|TRBD2
CASRRGGHSGETQYF
TGTGCCAGTAGGCGGGGGGGCCACAGCGGGGAGACCCAGTACTTC
>once|TRBJ2-1|TRBV7-2|-
CASSAAWANNEQFF
TGTGCCAGCAGCGCAGCTTGGGCCAACAATGAGCAGTTCTTC
>-|TRBJ2-7|TRBV5-5|-
CASSLGYEQYF
TGTGCCAGCAGCTTGGGGTACGAGCAGTACTTC
>-|TRBJ2-5|TRBV18|-
CASSPRRETQYF
TGTGCCAGCTCACCCCGGAGGGAGACCCAGTACTTC
>-|TRBJ2-2|TRBV7-6|-
CASSLSVVSVGSGELFF
TGTGCCAGCAGCCTGTCCGTGGTCTCGGTGGGAAGCGGGGAGCTGTTTTTT
>once|TRBJ2-5|TRBV30|TRBD1
CACPGQGWETQYF
TGTGCCTGTCCCGGACAGGGATGGGAGACCCAGTACTTC
>-|TRBJ2-4|TRBV29-1|TRBD2
CSVEDWTGGAKNIQYF
TGCAGCGTTGAAGATTGGACGGGGGGAGCCAAAAACATTCAGTACTTC
>-|TRBJ1-2|TRBV6-5|-
CASRRAGEGGYTF
TGTGCCAGCAGGAGGGCAGGGGAAGGAGGCTACACCTTC
>-|TRBJ2-3|TRBV11-2|TRBD2
CASSPKGTRSLTDTQYF
TGTGCCAGCAGCCCGAAAGGGACTAGATCATTGACAGATACGCAGTATTTT
>-|TRBJ2-3|TRBV21-1|-
CASRRKGGTDTQYF
TGTGCCAGCAGACGTAAGGGGGGCACAGATACGCAGTATTTT
>-|TRBJ2-1|TRBV6-5|TRBD1
CASSRDRYLDEQFF
TGTGCCAGCAGCCGGGACAGATACCTCGATGAGCAGTTCTTC
>-|TRBJ1-4|TRBV20-1|TRBD1
CSAKQGPVLFF
TGCAGTGCCAAACAGGGGCCAGTACTGTTTTTT
>once|TRBJ2-7|TRBV6-2/TRBV6-3|TRBD2
CASSSTDPGLAGGPNSYKQYF
TGTGCCAGCAGTTCAACGGATCCGGGACTAGCGGGGGGCCCCAACTCCTACAAGCAGTACTTC
>-|TRBJ1-1|TRBV7-2|-
CASSLEPGVNTEAFF
TGTGCCAGCAGCTTAGAGCCAGGTGTAAACACTGAAGCTTTCTTT
>-|TRBJ2-2|TRBV10-1|-
CASSELNSANTGELFF
TGCGCCAGCAGTGAACTGAACAGCGCGAACACCGGGGAGCTGTTTTTT
>once|TRBJ2-2|TRBV4-1|-
CASSQGAPGELFF
TGCGCCAGCAGCCAAGGTGCCCCCGGGGAGCTGTTTTTT
>-|TRBJ2-1|TRBV7-9|TRBD1
CASSPGTGVYNEQFF
TGTGCCAGCAGCCCTGGGACAGGGGTTTACAATGAGCAGTTCTTC
>-|TRBJ1-1|TRBV18|TRBD1
CASSPMTGSVNTEAFF
TGTGCCAGCTCACCAATGACAGGGAGTGTGAACACTGAAGCTTTCTTT
>-|TRBJ2-7|TRBV11-2|-
CASSFGGLTYEQYF
TGTGCCAGCAGCTTTGGGGGGCTGACCTACGAGCAGTACTTC